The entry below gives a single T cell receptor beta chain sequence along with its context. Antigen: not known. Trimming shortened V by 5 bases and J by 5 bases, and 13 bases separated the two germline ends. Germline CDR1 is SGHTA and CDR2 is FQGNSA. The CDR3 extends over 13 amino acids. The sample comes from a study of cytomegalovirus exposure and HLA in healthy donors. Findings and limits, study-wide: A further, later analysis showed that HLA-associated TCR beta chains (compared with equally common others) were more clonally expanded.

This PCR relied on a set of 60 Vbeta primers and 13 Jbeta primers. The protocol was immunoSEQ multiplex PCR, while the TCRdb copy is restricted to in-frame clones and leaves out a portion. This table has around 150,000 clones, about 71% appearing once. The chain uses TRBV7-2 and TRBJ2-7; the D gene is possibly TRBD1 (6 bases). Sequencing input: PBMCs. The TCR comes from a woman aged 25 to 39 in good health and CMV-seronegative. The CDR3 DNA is TGTGCCAGCAGCAAACGGACAGCCCACGAGCAGTACTTC. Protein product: CASSKRTAHEQYF. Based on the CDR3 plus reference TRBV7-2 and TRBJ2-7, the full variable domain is GAGVSQSPSNKVTEKGKDVELRCDPISGHTALYWYRQSLGQGLEFLIYFQGNSAPDKSGLPSDRFSAERTGGSVSTLTIQRTQQEDSAVYLCASSKRTAHEQYFGPGTRLTVT.